The 4 T cell receptor beta chains below all came from one sample that was sequenced in a study of lymphopenia after photon versus proton radiotherapy. Some clones are missing from TCRdb's copy, which holds only in-frame ones; the method was immunoSEQ multiplex PCR. The data contain around 15,000 clones, around nine tenths of them singletons. Sequences were derived from peripheral blood, sampled from a patient treated with proton-based radiotherapy. The origin of the receptors is an older woman with cholangiocarcinoma. Some clones in this sample may be carry-over from other donors' samples.

The rearrangement joins TRBV7-7 to TRBJ2-1, with 10 nucleotides matching TRBD2. The CDR3 is made up of 15 amino acids. Losses at the gene ends were 1 base for V and 9 bases for J; bases not matched to a gene: 6. Per the germline V gene, CDR1 is SSHAT and CDR2 is FNYEAQ (reference sequence). This chain's CDR3 is CASSLVAGGSVEQFF. CDR3 bases: TGTGCCAGCAGCTTAGTAGCGGGAGGATCGGTTGAGCAGTTCTTC.

This chain connects TRBV6-6 to TRBJ1-4, with D possibly matching TRBD1 (5 bases). Germline loops: CDR1 MNHNY, CDR2 SVGAGI (reference sequence). There are 16 residues in the CDR3. Trimming shortened V by 8 bases and J by 2 bases, and 18 bases separated the two germline ends. In DNA, the CDR3 is TGTGCCAGCGGCCAAAAGAGGGGTCGTACTAATGAAAAACTGTTTTTT. It yields the protein CASGQKRGRTNEKLFF.

This chain links TRBV6-5 with TRBJ1-1; TRBD1 is a possible D gene (5 bases). This CDR3 has 13 residues. The germline V gene encodes CDR1 MNHEY and CDR2 SVGAGI. V lost 4 bases, J lost 6 bases, and 12 bases lay in between. CDR3 DNA: TGTGCCAGCAGTTCAGGGATGATCTCTGAAGCTTTCTTT. Translating it yields CASSSGMISEAFF.

The chain uses TRBV5-4 and TRBJ2-5; 8 bases match TRBD1. Unmatched junction bases numbered 6, after V lost 0 bases and J lost 5 bases. This CDR3 has 15 residues. Germline loops: CDR1 SGHNT, CDR2 YYREEE (reference sequence). The CDR3 sequence: CASSLGAGGDETQYF. The CDR3 region has the DNA TGTGCCAGCAGCTTGGGGGCAGGGGGCGACGAGACCCAGTACTTC. The whole variable domain, remainder taken from reference TRBV5-4 and TRBJ2-5, is ETGVTQSPTHLIKTRGQQVTLRCSSQSGHNTVSWYQQALGQGPQFIFQYYREEENGRGNFPPRFSGLQFPNYSSELNVNALELDDSALYLCASSLGAGGDETQYFGPGTRLLVL.